The table lists the clone carrying this TCR beta chain with a few counts. Its target is unknown. The data derive from a study of regulatory T cells in long-lasting Graves disease. Overall study findings and caveats: Compared with new cases, persistent Graves' patients showed reduced TCR diversity. With persistent disease, TRBV28, TRBJ1-2 and TRBJ2-5 were the favored segments. New patients shared 800 to 1,000 public clonotypes, fewer than the roughly 3,000 shared by persistent patients.

This CDR3 contains 15 residues. The germline CDR1 and CDR2 sequences are KGHSH and LQKENI. Trimming removed 1 base at V and 1 base at J, with 11 bases between. Arm-PCR of CDR3 regions and iRepertoire HTBI primers were the basis on which TCR beta libraries were built. One entry per CDR3 protein, called by TCRdb with MiXCR from the multiplex PCR reads. The sample yields about 470,000 distinct CDR3 sequences, 20% seen once. Time point denoted: persistent/refractory GD, antithyroid drugs over 5 years with positive TRAb. The authors made the TCR library using RNA they extracted from PBMCs. J is TRBJ2-7 and V is TRBV18, with a weak D call TRBD2 (5 bases). The material sequenced was peripheral blood mononuclear cells (PBMCs), taken when the disease was refractory, from a patient treated with antithyroid drugs. The receptor was isolated from a female donor with Graves disease. As DNA, the CDR3 is TGTGCCAGCTCACCACTGATTGGACTTTCCTACGAGCAGTACTTC. Translating it yields CASSPLIGLSYEQYF.